This entry lists 25 T cell receptor beta chains sequenced from one sample in a study of beta chain features in type 1 diabetes. Since all of the isolated RNA was reverse transcribed, expressed TCRB transcripts were what got sequenced. Sequenced by immunoSEQ multiplex PCR; TCRdb stores in-frame clones only, minus some. The sample has about 900,000 clones, 15% to 20% seen once. Sample: naive CD4+ T cells from blood. Receptors were obtained from a woman between 18 and 29 years old in good health.

This clone came up a few times. This chain links TRBV18 with TRBJ2-1; D perhaps matches TRBD1 (6 bases). Germline V gives CDR1 KGHSH, CDR2 LQKENI. This CDR3 has 16 residues. V was cut by 6 bases and J by 0 bases, with 15 bases left in between. CDR3 sequence: CASSRGQSSSYNEQFF. CDR3 coding DNA: TGTGCCAGCTCGCGCGGACAGTCCAGCTCCTACAATGAGCAGTTCTTC.

The genes are TRBV18 and TRBJ2-5; D unclear. V lost 8 bases and J 3 bases, leaving 13 bases between the germline ends. This CDR3 region has 13 residues. Germline V gives CDR1 KGHSH, CDR2 LQKENI. The CDR3 sequence is CASTRSEEETQYF. The DNA for the CDR3 is TGTGCCAGCACCCGCAGCGAAGAAGAGACCCAGTACTTC.

V and J are TRBV28 and TRBJ2-2, with TRBD1 matching over 10 bases. J gave up 13 bases and V 6 bases, and 14 bases lay outside the gene matches. The CDR3 is 15 residues long. The germline V gene encodes CDR1 MDHEN and CDR2 SYDVKM. CDR3 loop: CASSLKDRGDDTLFF. The CDR3 DNA reads as TGTGCCAGCAGCCTCAAGGACAGGGGGGATGATACGCTGTTTTTT.

This chain connects TRBV5-1 to TRBJ2-7; 9 positions agree with TRBD1. The germline gives CDR1 SGHRS, CDR2 YFSETQ. The CDR3 extends over 16 amino acids. V trimming: 6 bases; J trimming: 3 bases; junction bases outside the gene matches: 13. CDR3 nucleotides: TGCGCCAGCACCAGGTTACCGGGACAGGGTATCTACGAGCAGTACTTC. This gives the protein CASTRLPGQGIYEQYF.

J is TRBJ2-3 and V is TRBV6-5, with 7 bases matching TRBD1. The CDR3 contains 15 residues. V was clipped by 6 bases and J by 5 bases; unmatched bases: 11. From germline, CDR1 is MNHEY and CDR2 SVGAGI. CDR3 sequence: CASRRLRQGEDTQYF. The CDR3 DNA follows: TGTGCCAGCAGAAGACTCCGACAGGGTGAAGATACGCAGTATTTT.

The sample holds a few counts of this clone. The chain recombines TRBV9 with TRBJ2-4, with D perhaps TRBD2 (5 bases). CDR3 length equals 14 residues. The germline CDR1 and CDR2 sequences are SGDLS and YYNGEE. Trimming took off 0 bases at V and 7 bases at J, with 11 bases between the two ends. In DNA form, the CDR3 reads TGTGCCAGCAGCGTAGCACCCGGGGAGAACATTCAGTACTTC. It codes for CASSVAPGENIQYF.

V and J are TRBV5-1 and TRBJ2-1; a possible D gene is TRBD2 (6 bases). This CDR3 has 17 amino acids. The V gene's germline CDR1 is SGHRS and CDR2 YFSETQ. The V end lost 2 bases, the J end lost 0 bases, and 15 bases lay between the germline ends. CDR3 bases: TGCGCCAGCAGCTTTACGACGGGACTGAGCTCCTACAATGAGCAGTTCTTC. This sequence encodes CASSFTTGLSSYNEQFF.

This clone was picked up a small number of times. This chain links TRBV5-6 with TRBJ2-1, with 10 bases matching TRBD2. The junction had 8 bases not matched to a gene; V was cut back by 4 bases and J by 4 bases. The CDR3 consists of 16 residues. Germline loops: CDR1 SGHDT, CDR2 YYEEEE. CDR3 loop: CASSPSGSGPYNEQFF. The CDR3 DNA is TGTGCCAGCAGCCCTAGCGGGAGTGGCCCTTACAATGAGCAGTTCTTC. The full variable domain, completed using reference TRBV5-6 and TRBJ2-1, is DAGVTQSPTHLIKTRGQQVTLRCSPKSGHDTVSWYQQALGQGPQFIFQYYEEEERQRGNFPDRFSGHQFPNYSSELNVNALLLGDSALYLCASSPSGSGPYNEQFFGPGTRLTVL.

This clone was recorded only once. This chain joins TRBV5-1 and TRBJ2-5; unclear D gene. CDR1 and CDR2 from the germline V gene are SGHRS and YFSETQ. CDR3 size: 15 residues. The germline V and J ends were trimmed by 3 bases and 1 base, with 13 bases remaining between them. The CDR3 DNA reads TGCGCCAGCAGCTCGTTGAGCGAAACCCAAGAGACCCAGTACTTC. Protein product: CASSSLSETQETQYF. Full variable domain (remainder filled in from reference TRBV5-1 and TRBJ2-5): KAGVTQTPRYLIKTRGQQVTLSCSPISGHRSVSWYQQTPGQGLQFLFEYFSETQRNKGNFPGRFSGRQFSNSRSEMNVSTLELGDSALYLCASSSLSETQETQYFGPGTRLLVL.

In DNA, the CDR3 is TGTGCCAGCCTGTATACGGGTAACACCGGGGAGCTGTTTTTT. This codes for CASLYTGNTGELFF. This chain uses TRBV6-6 with TRBJ2-2; D remains unclear. This CDR3 is built from 14 residues. Per germline, CDR1 MNHNY and CDR2 SVGAGI (reference sequence). V was shortened by 8 bases and J by 2 bases, with 12 bases between the two germline ends.

The genes are TRBV7-2 and TRBJ2-7, with 8 nucleotides matching TRBD2. V lost 2 bases to trimming and J lost 3 bases; unmatched junction nucleotides: 3. Per germline, CDR1 SGHTA and CDR2 FQGNSA. This CDR3 region has 14 residues. CDR3 DNA sequence: TGTGCCAGCAGCTTACCGGGAGGGATCTACGAGCAGTACTTC. Residues: CASSLPGGIYEQYF.

This clone has only a few counts. V and J are TRBV7-3 and TRBJ2-5, with 7 bases matching TRBD1. The V segment lost 3 bases and the J segment 5 bases; nucleotides outside the gene matches: 3. The CDR3 is 13 amino acids. The germline gives CDR1 SGHTA, CDR2 FQGTGA. The CDR3 nucleotides are TGTGCCAGCAGCTTGGGACAGTACGAGACCCAGTACTTC. Encoded protein: CASSLGQYETQYF. The full variable domain, rest sourced from reference TRBV7-3 and TRBJ2-5, is GAGVSQTPSNKVTEKGKYVELRCDPISGHTALYWYRQSLGQGPEFLIYFQGTGAADDSGLPNDRFFAVRPEGSVSTLKIQRTERGDSAVYLCASSLGQYETQYFGPGTRLLVL.

Note on this clone: The identical CDR3 is also encoded by other nucleotide sequences in the sample. The chain is built from TRBV7-2 and TRBJ2-3, with unresolved D. Germline V gene data show CDR1 as SGHTA and CDR2 as FQGNSA. Deletions cut 1 base from V and 4 bases from J, with 3 bases between. The CDR3 is 12 amino acids. This CDR3 is CASSLVSDTQYF. The CDR3 DNA reads as TGTGCCAGCAGCTTAGTATCAGATACGCAGTATTTT.

The chain carries TRBV29-1 and TRBJ2-3, with D possibly TRBD2 on 6 matching bases. There are 15 residues in the CDR3. V lost 3 bases and J 4 bases, leaving 17 bases between the germline ends. The germline V gene has CDR1 SQVTM and CDR2 ANQGSEA. This CDR3 is CSVEPATSSADTQYF. The CDR3 DNA is TGCAGCGTTGAGCCCGCGACTAGTTCGGCAGATACGCAGTATTTT.

This clone was counted a few times. The sample carries other DNA sequences with the same CDR3. J is TRBJ2-1 and V is TRBV9; the match to TRBD2 covers 10 bases. CDR1 and CDR2 (germline): SGDLS, YYNGEE. The CDR3 has 15 amino acids. J was trimmed by 4 bases and V by 0 bases; bases with no gene match: 1. CDR3 bases: TGTGCCAGCAGCGTAGAACTAGCGGGGTACAATGAGCAGTTCTTC. Its protein product is CASSVELAGYNEQFF.

This sequence joins TRBV4-1 and TRBJ2-7; TRBD1 matches at 7 bases. Trimming cost V 0 bases and J 1 base; bases outside gene matches: 3. From germline, CDR1 is MGHRA and CDR2 YSYEKL. The CDR3 is 15 amino acids. The CDR3 sequence is CASSQEGQLSYEQYF. CDR3 coding DNA: TGCGCCAGCAGCCAAGAGGGACAGCTTTCCTACGAGCAGTACTTC.

V and J are TRBV5-1 and TRBJ2-3; 8 nucleotides match TRBD2. Germline V gene lookup returns CDR1 SGHRS and CDR2 YFSETQ. The CDR3 totals 16 residues. Trimming took 5 bases from V and 6 from J; bases not matched to a gene: 14. The CDR3 DNA reads as TGCGCCAGCAGGTTATTACTAGCGGCGTCAGGGGATACGCAGTATTTT. This encodes CASRLLLAASGDTQYF.

The chain recombines TRBV5-4 with TRBJ2-1, with 10 bases lining up with TRBD2. Losses at the gene ends were 4 bases for V and 3 bases for J; bases not matched to a gene: 4. There are 15 residues in the CDR3. Per germline, CDR1 SGHNT and CDR2 YYREEE (reference sequence). The DNA of the CDR3 is TGTGCCAGCAGCCCTACTAGCGGGGTCTACAATGAGCAGTTCTTC. It codes for CASSPTSGVYNEQFF.

Comments on this clone: One junction end does not reproduce the germline sequence, and a read error may be involved. The CDR3 bases are TGTGCCAGTAGTCTAGACCTAGGGTCCTACGAGCAGTACTTC. Its protein is CASSLDLGSYEQYF. The gene calls are TRBV19 and TRBJ2-7; D not resolved. The CDR3 is 14 residues long. Germline assignment: CDR1 LNHDA and CDR2 SQIVND (reference sequence). Based on the CDR3 plus reference TRBV19 and TRBJ2-7, the full variable domain is DGGITQSPKYLFRKEGQNVTLSCEQNLNHDAMYWYRQDPGQGLRLIYYSQIVNDFQKGDIAEGYSVSREKKESFPLTVTSAQKNPTAFYLCASSLDLGSYEQYFGPGTRLTVT.

This clone was observed once. V and J are TRBV28 and TRBJ2-5; unclear D gene. CDR1 is MDHEN, CDR2 SYDVKM, per germline. The CDR3 is 14 amino acids. The V end was cut by 6 bases, the J end by 1 base, with 12 bases between. The CDR3 DNA follows: TGTGCCAGCAGCCCCTCCGAGTTCCAAGAGACCCAGTACTTC. It translates to CASSPSEFQETQYF. Variable domain in full (rest from reference TRBV28 and TRBJ2-5): DVKVTQSSRYLVKRTGEKVFLECVQDMDHENMFWYRQDPGLGLRLIYFSYDVKMKEKGDIPEGYSVSREKKERFSLILESASTNQTSMYLCASSPSEFQETQYFGPGTRLLVL.

The genes are TRBV7-6 and TRBJ2-5; TRBD2 aligns across 13 bases. V was pared by 5 bases and J by 2 bases, with 8 bases of the junction left unmatched. CDR1 SGHVS and CDR2 FNYEAQ come from the germline V gene. The length of the CDR3 is 17 residues. CDR3 sequence: CASSKGTSGTPQETQYF. The CDR3 DNA reads as TGTGCCAGCAGCAAAGGGACTAGCGGGACCCCTCAAGAGACCCAGTACTTC.

This clone was counted a few times. The gene calls are TRBV9 and TRBJ2-1; the D gene is possibly TRBD1 (6 bases). This CDR3 spans 12 amino acids. Germline-derived CDR1 and CDR2 are SGDLS and YYNGEE. Trimming took 5 bases from V and 9 from J, leaving 12 bases between them. For the CDR3, the DNA is TGTGCCAGCAGGGCGAAGGGGGTTGAGCAGTTCTTC. Protein: CASRAKGVEQFF.

On this clone: Other DNA sequences from this sample encode an identical CDR3 as well. V usage is TRBV9 and J usage is TRBJ2-7; no clear D gene. The V end was cut by 0 bases, the J end by 0 bases, with 7 bases between. Germline V gives CDR1 SGDLS, CDR2 YYNGEE. CDR3 length equals 14 residues. CDR3 DNA: TGTGCCAGCAGCGTAGGTGGCAACTCCTACGAGCAGTACTTC. Protein product: CASSVGGNSYEQYF.

The chain links TRBV7-9 to TRBJ2-7; 8 nucleotides line up with TRBD1. Germline V gene sequence: CDR1 SEHNR, CDR2 FQNEAQ (reference sequence). V lost 11 bases to trimming and J lost 1 base; unmatched junction nucleotides: 1. The CDR3 totals 11 residues. CDR3 DNA: TGTGCCGGACAGGGTTCCTACGAGCAGTACTTC. Its translation is CAGQGSYEQYF.

J is TRBJ2-7 and V is TRBV15; D possibly corresponds to TRBD2 (6 bases). The V gene lost 1 base and the J gene lost 3 bases, with 19 bases spanning the gap. Germline CDR1 LNHNV, CDR2 YYDKDF (reference sequence). The CDR3 contains 17 residues. The CDR3 reads CATSRGVVAEGNYEQYF. In DNA form, the CDR3 reads TGTGCCACCAGCAGAGGGGTCGTTGCGGAGGGAAACTACGAGCAGTACTTC.